Here is one T cell receptor beta chain with its context. Its antigen is not known. The data derive from a study of cytomegalovirus exposure and HLA in healthy donors. For the study at large: Clustering assigned over 70% of the roughly 370 genotyped donors to the Caucasian-associated ancestry cluster.

Germline assignment: CDR1 LNHDA and CDR2 SQIVND (reference sequence). V lost 6 bases, J lost 3 bases, and 3 bases stayed unmatched. This CDR3 has 16 amino acids. PCR primers comprised 60 Vbeta and 13 Jbeta primers. Here immunoSEQ multiplex PCR was the method, and the copy in TCRdb shows in-frame clones only, minus some. The sample holds some 120,000 clones, roughly four fifths seen once. Although they were nominally healthy when sampled, donors likely had unrecorded immune exposures. The study's findings and limits: One cluster of highly shared sequence variants probably arose as a sequencing artifact. A later analysis reported that several of the most significant clusters appeared to be linked to common viral pathogens, among them Epstein-Barr virus.

The source material was PBMCs. This TCR came from a man in his forties or fifties in good health and CMV-seronegative. The gene calls are TRBV19 and TRBJ2-3, with 16 bases identical to TRBD2. CDR3 sequence reads: CASRRGLAGGTDTQYF. The CDR3 nucleotides are TGTGCCAGTAGGAGGGGACTAGCGGGGGGGACAGATACGCAGTATTTT.